One sample yielded the 9 T cell receptor beta chains listed below, sequenced in a study of cytomegalovirus exposure and HLA in healthy donors. The PCR ran on 60 Vbeta and 13 Jbeta primers. The assay was immunoSEQ multiplex PCR, and TCRdb's table has in-frame clones only and misses some. The table includes under 150,000 clones, 70% to 85% detected once. Sample: PBMCs. Receptors were obtained from a woman under 30 in good health and CMV-seronegative.

The chain recombines TRBV20-1 with TRBJ1-1; D is undetermined. Per the germline V gene, CDR1 is DFQATT and CDR2 is SNEGSKA (reference sequence). Trimming took 3 bases from V and 1 from J, leaving 3 bases between them. This CDR3 contains 11 residues. CDR3 DNA: TGCAGTGCTAGGGCGAACACTGAAGCTTTCTTT. Amino acid sequence: CSARANTEAFF.

The chain employs TRBV30 and TRBJ1-2, with a tentative D call TRBD1 (5 bases). The CDR3 length is 11 residues. Trimming removed 7 bases at V and 4 bases at J, with 10 bases between. From germline, CDR1 is GTSNPN and CDR2 SVGIG (reference sequence). CDR3 DNA: TGTGCCTTGACAGTTCTCTATGGCTACACCTTC. Encoded protein: CALTVLYGYTF.

This chain joins TRBV28 and TRBJ1-5; 7 bases map to TRBD1. The germline gives CDR1 MDHEN, CDR2 SYDVKM. The CDR3 is made up of 14 amino acids. The V and J ends lost 8 bases and 4 bases, in that order; junction bases with no gene match: 8. Here the CDR3 reads CASYPGTANQPQHF. CDR3 nucleotide sequence: TGTGCCAGCTACCCCGGGACAGCTAATCAGCCCCAGCATTTT.

The chain carries TRBV9 and TRBJ2-3, with a tentative D call TRBD2 (8 bases). This CDR3 region has 19 residues. V was pared by 1 base and J by 3 bases, with 24 bases between. The germline V gene encodes CDR1 SGDLS and CDR2 YYNGEE. CDR3 sequence (DNA): TGTGCCAGCAGCGTACGGGGGGGCAATCCGGGACAGAAGACAGATACGCAGTATTTT. It encodes CASSVRGGNPGQKTDTQYF. The whole variable domain, remainder taken from reference TRBV9 and TRBJ2-3, is DSGVTQTPKHLITATGQRVTLRCSPRSGDLSVYWYQQSLDQGLQFLIQYYNGEERAKGNILERFSAQQFPDLHSELNLSSLELGDSALYFCASSVRGGNPGQKTDTQYFGPGTRLTVL.

CDR3 DNA sequence: TGTGCCAGCAGGGACAAGGGGGCCAAAAACATTCAGTACTTC. It yields the protein CASRDKGAKNIQYF. The chain combines TRBV28 with TRBJ2-4, with D tentatively TRBD1 (5 bases). CDR1 and CDR2 from the germline V gene are MDHEN and SYDVKM. The ends were cut back, 6 bases at V and 1 base at J, with 10 bases in the middle. The CDR3 loop spans 14 amino acids.

V usage is TRBV28 and J usage is TRBJ1-5, with 7 positions matching TRBD1. This CDR3 contains 14 residues. CDR1 is MDHEN and CDR2 is SYDVKM in the germline V gene. J lost 2 bases, V lost 5 bases, and 3 bases had no gene match. The CDR3 DNA reads as TGTGCCAGCAGTCCAGGGACAGGCAATCAGCCCCAGCATTTT. Residues: CASSPGTGNQPQHF.

This chain uses TRBV5-1 with TRBJ2-2; D unresolved. Trimming stripped 0 bases from V and 1 base from J, with 4 bases between. Germline V gene lookup returns CDR1 SGHRS and CDR2 YFSETQ. CDR3 length equals 14 residues. CDR3 nucleotides: TGCGCCAGCAGCTTGGGTCTGAACACCGGGGAGCTGTTTTTT. Amino acids: CASSLGLNTGELFF.

This clone was counted a single time. At one boundary the junction diverges from the germline segment, which might be a read error. The chain recombines TRBV2 with TRBJ1-4; tentatively, D is TRBD1 (5 bases). The V gene's germline CDR1 is SNHLY and CDR2 FYNNEI. This CDR3 has 12 amino acids. This CDR3 is CASSRGHAEQKF. Written as DNA, the CDR3 is TGTGCCAGCAGTCGTGGACACGCCGAACAAAAATTT.

The chain links TRBV5-6 to TRBJ2-7, with TRBD2 identical over 7 bases. Trimming at V came to 0 bases and at J to 3 bases, leaving 9 bases not matched to a gene. This CDR3 is 16 amino acids long. Looked up from germline, CDR1 is SGHDT and CDR2 is YYEEEE. CDR3 in amino acids: CASSLAKWTRDYEQYF. CDR3 bases: TGTGCCAGCAGCTTGGCCAAATGGACTAGAGACTACGAGCAGTACTTC.